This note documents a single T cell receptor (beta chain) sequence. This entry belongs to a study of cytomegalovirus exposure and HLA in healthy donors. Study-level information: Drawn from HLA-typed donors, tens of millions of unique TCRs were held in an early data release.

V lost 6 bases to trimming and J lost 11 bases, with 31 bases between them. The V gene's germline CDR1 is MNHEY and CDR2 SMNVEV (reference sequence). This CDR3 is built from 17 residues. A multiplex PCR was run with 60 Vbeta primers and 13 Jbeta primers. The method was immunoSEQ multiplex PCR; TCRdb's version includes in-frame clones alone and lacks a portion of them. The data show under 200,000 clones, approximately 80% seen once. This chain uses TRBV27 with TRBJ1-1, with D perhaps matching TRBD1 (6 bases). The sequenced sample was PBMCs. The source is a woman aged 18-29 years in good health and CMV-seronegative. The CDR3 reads CASSTVSPSRGMRGAFF. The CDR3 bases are TGTGCCAGCAGCACAGTTTCGCCGAGCAGGGGAATGCGTGGGGCTTTCTTT.